Below, one T cell receptor (beta chain) is given with its context. The antigen is unknown. The entry originates in a study of T-cell memory formation after mild COVID-19. Across the whole study: Each donor largely had its own TCR clusters.

TCRdb used MiXCR to reprocess the 5' RACE reads, holding one entry per CDR3 protein. The sample consists of about 310,000 distinct CDR3 sequences, approximately 16% of them appearing once. General study findings and limits: That cross-reactive memory joined was suggested by some responding clones appearing in pre-infection memory. Most CD4+ clones that shrank were in CM and EM, while CD8+ ones turned up in EMRA.

Sample: PBMCs or a T cell subset sorted from them (not recorded which). This clonotype was obtained from a man between 18 and 29 years old who had mild COVID-19 (a few samples of this study predate the infection). Cell type and time point are not known.

In DNA, the CDR3 is TGTGCCAGCAGCTTACAGGGGGCGATGAACACTGAAGCTTTCTTT. This translates into CASSLQGAMNTEAFF. The chain has TRBV7-9 and TRBJ1-1, with 8 bases identical to TRBD1. This CDR3 region has 15 residues. Germline V gene lookup returns CDR1 SEHNR and CDR2 FQNEAQ (reference sequence). V shed 2 bases, J shed 0 bases, and the junction held 2 bases outside the gene matches.